A single TCR beta chain is shown here with its context. Its antigen is as yet unknown. The data derive from a study of T cell responses to AZD1222 COVID-19 vaccine. General study results and limits: Compared with day 0, the breadth and depth of the Spike-specific TCR repertoire rose significantly after two doses of AZD1222. CD4 TCRs associated with vaccination spanned spike, dominating at 160-218 and 743-854. Seropositive at baseline were only five or six AZD1222 recipients. The sample set comprised mostly white British donors with more females, and clonal diversity was possibly underestimated.

Clones were sequenced by immunoSEQ multiplex PCR, and TCRdb holds only the in-frame ones, with some missing. The sample includes about 160,000 clones, roughly 94% of them seen just once. The CDR3 totals 14 residues. V was cut by 0 bases and J by 3 bases, with 8 bases left in between. The germline CDR1 and CDR2 sequences are PRHDT and FYEKMQ (reference sequence). The chain couples TRBV13 to TRBJ1-2; D perhaps matches TRBD1 (5 bases). The receptor was derived from an adult who received the AZD1222 COVID-19 vaccine. Sample: peripheral blood, taken 28 days after the second AZD1222 dose. The CDR3 reads CASSLGGADYGYTF. The CDR3 region has the DNA TGTGCCAGCAGCTTAGGAGGGGCCGACTATGGCTACACCTTC.